This T cell receptor beta chain was found in a study of OX40 agonist ivuxolimab in advanced cancers. Whole-study context: At 0.01 to 10 mg/kg, ivuxolimab was administered intravenously to patients every 2 weeks. Dose-escalation patients had hepatocellular carcinoma, melanoma, renal cell or head and neck cancer. Notes on the study in general: Patients who responded partially at 0.1-3.0 mg/kg showed clonal expansion ranking among the lowest. The study observed clonal expansion of CD4+ and CD8+ blood T cells by week 6 at 0.1 to 3.0 mg/kg.

Measured with immunoSEQ multiplex PCR; TCRdb has only the in-frame clones, and not every one. The sample includes 90,000 to 100,000 clones, approximately 85% of them seen just once. Germline values: CDR1 LGHNA, CDR2 YSLEER. V gave up 4 bases and J gave up 5 bases; unmatched junction bases: 4. The CDR3 loop spans 13 amino acids. As for this clone: Its specificity is unknown.

The genes are TRBV4-3 and TRBJ1-1, with 7 nucleotides matching TRBD1. The source material was CD4+ or CD8+ T cells sorted from blood, sampled in a trial of the OX40 agonist ivuxolimab. The sequence came from an adult with an advanced solid tumor such as melanoma, head and neck, liver or kidney cancer. CDR3 residues: CASSRLQGTEAFF. In DNA form, the CDR3 reads TGCGCCAGCAGCCGCCTACAGGGGACTGAAGCTTTCTTT.